Presented here are 27 T cell receptor beta chains from one specimen sequenced in a study of patients and donors after allogeneic stem cell transplantation. TCRdb reprocessed the RT-PCR reads via MiXCR and lists one record per CDR3 protein. The data hold hundreds of thousands of distinct CDR3 sequences, with 15% to 20% observed a single time. The material sequenced was blood, either unsorted or a sorted T cell fraction (not recorded which). Receptor source: a human donor who was either an allogeneic HSCT recipient or a stem cell or donor lymphocyte infusion donor (not recorded which). It is not recorded whose cells these are; they may come from a transplant donor.

This clonotype was detected a few times. The chain uses TRBV7-9 and TRBJ2-3; 9 nucleotides match TRBD2. V trimming: 1 base; J trimming: 1 base; junction bases outside the gene matches: 3. In germline, CDR1 is SEHNR, CDR2 FQNEAQ (reference sequence). The CDR3 length is 16 residues. The CDR3 DNA reads as TGTGCCAGCAGCTTAGTGCGGGGGGGGCGCACAGATACGCAGTATTTT. Residues: CASSLVRGGRTDTQYF.

The genes are TRBV20-1 and TRBJ2-5; D gene ambiguous. This CDR3 has 15 residues. Germline-derived CDR1 and CDR2 are DFQATT and SNEGSKA (reference sequence). V was pared by 5 bases and J by 0 bases, with 16 bases between. CDR3 sequence: CSAPRMAAYQETQYF. Here the CDR3 DNA reads TGCAGTGCTCCGAGGATGGCGGCTTACCAAGAGACCCAGTACTTC.

This clonotype turned up a few times. This chain uses TRBV20-1 with TRBJ2-1, with 11 bases matching TRBD2. The CDR3 runs 16 residues. V shed 1 base, J shed 2 bases, and the junction held 4 bases outside the gene matches. Per the germline V gene, CDR1 is DFQATT and CDR2 is SNEGSKA (reference sequence). In nucleotides, the CDR3 is TGCAGTGCTAGAGTCCCTAGCGGGGGGCCCTACAATGAGCAGTTCTTC. It is translated as CSARVPSGGPYNEQFF.

The sample holds a few counts of this clonotype. This chain links TRBV2 with TRBJ2-3, with 7 positions matching TRBD2. In germline, CDR1 is SNHLY, CDR2 FYNNEI. The CDR3 covers 15 residues. Trimming took 4 bases from V and 3 from J; bases not matched to a gene: 7. The CDR3 region has the DNA TGTGCCAGCAGTGTCGGAGCGGGGTGGACAGATACGCAGTATTTT. Translating gives CASSVGAGWTDTQYF.

The V and J genes are TRBV12-3 or TRBV12-4 and TRBJ2-3; D not certain. The CDR3 has 13 amino acids. Trimming removed 6 bases at V and 7 bases at J, with 14 bases between. The CDR3 coding sequence is TGTGCCAGCAGCGCCGGGTATCGGTATACGCAGTATTTT. The encoded protein is CASSAGYRYTQYF.

The chain couples TRBV11-2 to TRBJ1-1, with no clear D. Germline CDR1 is SGHAT and CDR2 is FQNNGV. V lost 7 bases to trimming and J lost 0 bases, with 9 bases between them. The CDR3 has 13 amino acids. The CDR3 DNA reads TGTGCCAGCACTCGTCGATTGAACACTGAAGCTTTCTTT. Translating it yields CASTRRLNTEAFF.

Turning to this clonotype: Its ends do not fully match the called genes, so a read error is possible. This chain uses TRBV7-2 with TRBJ2-7; D gene unclear. The CDR3 loop spans 9 amino acids. Germline CDR1 reads SGHTA; CDR2 reads FQGNSA. CDR3 DNA sequence: TGTGCCAGCGGGTACGAGCGGTACTTC. Amino acid sequence: CASGYERYF.

This rearrangement joins TRBV6-5 to TRBJ2-3, with TRBD2 as a possible D gene (6 bases). Germline V gene data show CDR1 as MNHEY and CDR2 as SVGAGI. The CDR3 covers 12 residues. V lost 10 bases and J lost 1, with 9 bases in between. The CDR3 protein is CAIGSGTDTQYF. CDR3 nucleotide sequence: TGTGCCATCGGGAGCGGCACAGATACGCAGTATTTT.

In this sample, this clonotype turned up a few times. V and J are TRBV28 and TRBJ1-3; TRBD1 aligns across 8 bases. Per the germline V gene, CDR1 is MDHEN and CDR2 is SYDVKM. The trim removed 4 bases at V and 2 bases at J, leaving 4 bases unmatched. The CDR3 spans 15 residues. CDR3 nucleotides: TGTGCCAGCAGTTCCCCAGGGGGCGCTGGAAACACCATATATTTT. Translated, it gives CASSSPGGAGNTIYF. The entire variable domain, with the rest obtained from reference TRBV28 and TRBJ1-3, is as follows: DVKVTQSSRYLVKRTGEKVFLECVQDMDHENMFWYRQDPGLGLRLIYFSYDVKMKEKGDIPEGYSVSREKKERFSLILESASTNQTSMYLCASSSPGGAGNTIYFGEGSWLTVV.

This clonotype was counted a few times. The V gene is TRBV6-2 or TRBV6-3, the J gene TRBJ1-1; D ambiguous. The CDR3 is 16 amino acids. CDR1 and CDR2 from the germline V gene are MNHEY and SVGEGT. Trimming removed 6 bases from V and 1 base from J, with 18 bases in between. CDR3 coding DNA: TGTGCCAGCAGGGCGACACGGCAAGTAGGGAACACTGAAGCTTTCTTT. It translates to CASRATRQVGNTEAFF.

This clonotype has a handful of counts. The gene calls are TRBV15 and TRBJ2-5; 9 bases line up with TRBD2. Germline assignment: CDR1 LNHNV and CDR2 YYDKDF (reference sequence). The V and J ends lost 7 bases and 2 bases, in that order; junction bases with no gene match: 11. This CDR3 contains 16 residues. The CDR3 region has the DNA TGTGCCACCACTTGGCGGGGGGGCCGGCAACAAGAGACCCAGTACTTC. It codes for CATTWRGGRQQETQYF.

This clonotype occurred a few times. This chain joins TRBV11-2 and TRBJ2-7; D is unresolved. Germline CDR1 reads SGHAT; CDR2 reads FQNNGV. The CDR3 length is 13 residues. Trimming removed 5 bases from V and 3 bases from J, with 11 bases in between. DNA of the CDR3: TGTGCCAGCAGCGCCCCCGAGAGCTACGAGCAGTACTTC. Translated: CASSAPESYEQYF. Combining the CDR3 with reference TRBV11-2 and TRBJ2-7 gives the whole variable domain EAGVAQSPRYKIIEKRQSVAFWCNPISGHATLYWYQQILGQGPKLLIQFQNNGVVDDSQLPKDRFSAERLKGVDSTLKIQPAKLEDSAVYLCASSAPESYEQYFGPGTRLTVT.

The CDR3 nucleotides read TGTGCCTGGAGTGTGCCGAGGAGGGACCACGAGCAGTACTTC. Translated: CAWSVPRRDHEQYF. The V call is TRBV30, the J call TRBJ2-7; D might be TRBD2 (6 bases). CDR1 and CDR2 from the germline V gene are GTSNPN and SVGIG (reference sequence). The CDR3 covers 14 residues. V shed 0 bases and J shed 5 bases, with 14 bases lying between them.

This clonotype has a handful of counts. This chain uses TRBV4-1 with TRBJ2-2; D call uncertain. The CDR3 loop spans 16 amino acids. Deletions cut 1 base from V and 1 base from J, with 10 bases between. Looked up from germline, CDR1 is MGHRA and CDR2 is YSYEKL. The CDR3 region has the DNA TGCGCCAGCAGCCAAGCTTTACTACTGAACACCGGGGAGCTGTTTTTT. This codes for CASSQALLLNTGELFF.

This clonotype was seen many times. The chain links TRBV12-3 or TRBV12-4 to TRBJ1-1, with TRBD1 identical over 8 bases. The CDR3 has 14 amino acids. The trim removed 3 bases at V and 1 base at J, leaving 1 base unmatched. The CDR3 reads CASSFGTGNTEAFF. For the CDR3, the DNA is TGTGCCAGCAGTTTTGGGACAGGGAACACTGAAGCTTTCTTT.

This clonotype was seen ten or more times. This chain links TRBV30 with TRBJ2-4; D perhaps matches TRBD1 (6 bases). CDR3 length equals 13 residues. V was shortened by 3 bases and J by 7 bases, with 13 bases between the two germline ends. Germline loops: CDR1 GTSNPN, CDR2 SVGIG (reference sequence). CDR3 coding DNA: TGTGCCTGGAGCTCCGGGACAAGTAACATTCAGTACTTC. Its translation: CAWSSGTSNIQYF.

This rearrangement joins TRBV30 to TRBJ1-5; no clear D. The CDR3 is 14 residues long. Germline CDR1 and CDR2: GTSNPN and SVGIG (reference sequence). V was cut by 2 bases and J by 7 bases, with 15 bases left in between. The DNA for the CDR3 is TGTGCCTGGAGTTCGGATCTGACAAGGCAGCCCCAGCATTTT. It translates to CAWSSDLTRQPQHF.

This clonotype was recorded a few times. The chain is built from TRBV25-1 and TRBJ2-3, with unresolved D. V was cut by 0 bases and J by 6 bases, with 10 bases left in between. Germline assignment: CDR1 MGHDK and CDR2 SYGVNS. The CDR3 extends over 14 amino acids. This chain's CDR3 is CASSEYWPSDTQYF. The CDR3 DNA is TGTGCCAGCAGTGAATACTGGCCTTCCGATACGCAGTATTTT.

The chain recombines TRBV28 with TRBJ2-2; the D gene is possibly TRBD2 (6 bases). The germline gives CDR1 MDHEN, CDR2 SYDVKM. This CDR3 is built from 15 residues. Trimming stripped 8 bases from V and 1 base from J, with 14 bases between. The CDR3 DNA is TGTGCCAGCCTCCGGGGAGGTTGGAACACCGGGGAGCTGTTTTTT. Its protein product is CASLRGGWNTGELFF.

This clonotype showed up just a few times. This chain joins TRBV6-1 and TRBJ1-1, with D possibly being TRBD1 (5 bases). CDR1 is MNHNS, CDR2 SASEGT, per germline. Between the trimmed V and J ends, which lost 4 bases and 4 bases, there was a span of 19 bases. The CDR3 is 16 residues long. DNA of the CDR3: TGTGCCAGCAGTGCGTGGACCTACGGGGGTAGCACTGAAGCTTTCTTT. It encodes CASSAWTYGGSTEAFF.

The table lists this clonotype with a few counts. V gene TRBV15 combines with J gene TRBJ2-3; no clear D gene. The CDR3 has 15 residues. The germline CDR1 and CDR2 sequences are LNHNV and YYDKDF (reference sequence). V dropped 9 bases and J dropped 2 bases, with 18 bases sitting between them. The CDR3 protein is CATALGLGYTDTQYF. The CDR3 DNA reads TGTGCCACGGCTTTGGGTCTGGGTTACACAGATACGCAGTATTTT.

The V call is TRBV20-1, the J call TRBJ1-4, with 8 bases identical to TRBD1. This CDR3 is 13 amino acids long. V gave up 7 bases and J gave up 8 bases; unmatched junction bases: 9. From germline, CDR1 is DFQATT and CDR2 SNEGSKA (reference sequence). The CDR3 nucleotides are TGCAGTGTCTTAGGGACAGGTGGCGAAAAACTGTTTTTT. It translates to CSVLGTGGEKLFF.

The V and J genes are TRBV18 and TRBJ2-7, with 13 bases lining up with TRBD2. This CDR3 spans 15 amino acids. Germline trimming cut 4 bases from V and 7 bases from J; bases unmatched to any gene: 7. Germline CDR1 KGHSH, CDR2 LQKENI. The CDR3 coding sequence is TGTGCCAGCTCACTGACTAGCGGGAGGCCCCTTGAGCAGTACTTC. Protein sequence: CASSLTSGRPLEQYF.

The chain combines TRBV6-1 with TRBJ1-5, with D maybe TRBD1 (5 bases). Trimming left V 3 bases short and J 0 bases short, with 9 bases between. The CDR3 is 15 amino acids. Germline V CDR1 and CDR2: MNHNS, SASEGT. The CDR3, as DNA: TGTGCCAGCAGTGACAGGGCCTATAGCAATCAGCCCCAGCATTTT. Its protein product is CASSDRAYSNQPQHF.

The chain employs TRBV7-2 and TRBJ2-1; TRBD2 aligns across 9 bases. With V trimmed by 6 bases and J by 5 bases, 14 bases remained unmatched. CDR1 and CDR2 from the germline V gene are SGHTA and FQGNSA. CDR3 length equals 17 residues. The CDR3 coding sequence is TGTGCCAGCAGACCGAAATTCGTAGCGGGGGACCACAATGAGCAGTTCTTC. Its translation: CASRPKFVAGDHNEQFF.

J is TRBJ2-1 and V is TRBV2, with 9 positions matching TRBD2. Per the germline V gene, CDR1 is SNHLY and CDR2 is FYNNEI. The CDR3 spans 16 residues. The trim removed 1 base at V and 0 bases at J, leaving 1 base unmatched. CDR3 sequence reads: CASSEGLADSYNEQFF. CDR3 nucleotides: TGTGCCAGCAGTGAAGGACTAGCGGACTCCTACAATGAGCAGTTCTTC.

This clonotype was seen more than once but under ten times. V gene TRBV20-1 combines with J gene TRBJ1-6, with 7 bases aligning to TRBD1. CDR3 length: 17 residues. V lost 3 bases to trimming and J lost 9 bases; unmatched junction nucleotides: 17. The germline CDR1 and CDR2 sequences are DFQATT and SNEGSKA (reference sequence). The CDR3 sequence is CSASPWGQRTLGSPLHF. The CDR3 DNA is TGCAGTGCTAGCCCCTGGGGACAGCGAACGTTAGGTTCACCCCTCCACTTT.